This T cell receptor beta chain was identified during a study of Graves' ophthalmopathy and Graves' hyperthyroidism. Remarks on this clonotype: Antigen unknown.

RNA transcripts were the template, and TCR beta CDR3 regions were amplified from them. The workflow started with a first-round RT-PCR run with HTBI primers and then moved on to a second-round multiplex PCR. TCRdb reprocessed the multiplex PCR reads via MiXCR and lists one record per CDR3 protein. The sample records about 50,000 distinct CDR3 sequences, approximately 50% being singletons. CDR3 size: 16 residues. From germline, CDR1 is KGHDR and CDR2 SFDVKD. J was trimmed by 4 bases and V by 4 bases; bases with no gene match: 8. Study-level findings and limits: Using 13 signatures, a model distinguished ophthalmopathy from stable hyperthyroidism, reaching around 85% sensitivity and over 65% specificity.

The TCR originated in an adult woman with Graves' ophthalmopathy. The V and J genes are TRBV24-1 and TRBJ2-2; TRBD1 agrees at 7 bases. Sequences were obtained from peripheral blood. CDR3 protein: CATSDPGTATTGELFF. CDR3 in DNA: TGTGCCACCAGTGACCCCGGGACAGCTACCACCGGGGAGCTGTTTTTT.